A single sample is the source of the 28 T cell receptor beta chains below, sequenced in a study of cytomegalovirus exposure and HLA in healthy donors. PCR primers comprised 60 Vbeta and 13 Jbeta primers. Assay: immunoSEQ multiplex PCR; the TCRdb copy retains only in-frame clones and omits some. The table includes around 100,000 clones, around three quarters detected once. Sequences were obtained from PBMCs. These receptors all come from a woman aged 45-65 years in good health and CMV-seropositive.

This chain's CDR3 is CASSLGPSGGAMSKFF. DNA of the CDR3: TGTGCCAGCAGCTTAGGTCCTAGCGGGGGGGCAATGAGCAAGTTCTTC. The chain couples TRBV7-2 to TRBJ2-1; 12 bases line up with TRBD2. The length of the CDR3 is 16 residues. The germline CDR1 and CDR2 sequences are SGHTA and FQGNSA. V lost 1 base to trimming and J lost 14 bases; unmatched junction nucleotides: 12. The full variable domain, its missing parts supplied by reference TRBV7-2 and TRBJ2-1, is GAGVSQSPSNKVTEKGKDVELRCDPISGHTALYWYRQSLGQGLEFLIYFQGNSAPDKSGLPSDRFSAERTGGSVSTLTIQRTQQEDSAVYLCASSLGPSGGAMSKFFGPGTRLTVL.

CDR3 sequence: CASRSLRGRRGYTF. The DNA of the CDR3 is TGTGCAAGTCGCTCCCTCAGGGGGCGTCGGGGCTACACCTTC. The chain couples TRBV12-2 to TRBJ1-2; TRBD1 is the table's D call, not checked against the DNA. TRBV12-2 is described as a pseudogene. This CDR3 is 14 amino acids long.

Of note for this clone: Other DNA sequences in this specimen translate into the identical CDR3. V is TRBV29-1 and J is TRBJ1-4; TRBD1 matches 8 bases. The germline V gene encodes CDR1 SQVTM and CDR2 ANQGSEA. This CDR3 is built from 14 residues. J was trimmed by 4 bases and V by 1 base; bases with no gene match: 2. DNA for the CDR3: TGCAGCGTTGAAGTGACAGGGGTTAATGAAAAACTGTTTTTT. Amino acid sequence: CSVEVTGVNEKLFF.

V is TRBV5-1 and J is TRBJ1-5; 10 nucleotides line up with TRBD1. Trimming took 2 bases from V and 4 from J; bases not matched to a gene: 3. Germline values: CDR1 SGHRS, CDR2 YFSETQ. The CDR3 runs 15 residues. CDR3 in amino acids: CASSLWTGGNQPQHF. In DNA, the CDR3 is TGCGCCAGCAGCTTATGGACAGGGGGAAATCAGCCCCAGCATTTT.

The rearrangement uses TRBV19 and TRBJ1-1, with D unresolved. V lost 0 bases, J lost 1 base, and 6 bases lay in between. This CDR3 has 14 amino acids. Looked up from germline, CDR1 is LNHDA and CDR2 is SQIVND (reference sequence). The CDR3 DNA reads TGTGCCAGTAGTATAGATATGAGGAACACTGAAGCTTTCTTT. It encodes CASSIDMRNTEAFF.

This chain links TRBV19 with TRBJ1-1; the match to TRBD1 covers 7 bases. The CDR3 is 14 amino acids. V lost 7 bases, J lost 0 bases, and 5 bases stayed unmatched. Germline CDR1 LNHDA, CDR2 SQIVND (reference sequence). The CDR3: CASNPTGMNTEAFF. CDR3 DNA sequence: TGTGCCAGTAATCCGACAGGGATGAACACTGAAGCTTTCTTT.

The gene calls are TRBV28 and TRBJ1-5; 9 bases map to TRBD1. V dropped 0 bases and J dropped 9; count of bases not matched to a gene: 12. The V gene's germline CDR1 is MDHEN and CDR2 SYDVKM. This CDR3 is built from 17 residues. CDR3 loop: CASSLWGLGTGMGPQHF. CDR3 DNA sequence: TGTGCCAGCAGTTTATGGGGCCTTGGGACAGGGATGGGGCCCCAGCATTTT.

Written as DNA, the CDR3 is TGTGCCAGTAGCTCAGGGCTACCTAGGGGAAACACTGAAGCTTTCTTT. It codes for CASSSGLPRGNTEAFF. The gene calls are TRBV9 and TRBJ1-1; tentative D call: TRBD1 (5 bases). The germline V gene encodes CDR1 SGDLS and CDR2 YYNGEE. This CDR3 comprises 16 residues. Trimming shortened V by 8 bases and J by 2 bases, and 22 bases separated the two germline ends.

The chain employs TRBV5-1 and TRBJ1-2; 7 bases match TRBD1. V shed 4 bases and J 4 bases; nucleotides not matched to a gene: 10. The CDR3 covers 15 residues. Per germline, CDR1 SGHRS and CDR2 YFSETQ. In DNA form, the CDR3 reads TGCGCCAGCAGCCCCGAAGCCGGGACAGTCTATGGCTACACCTTC. Translation gives CASSPEAGTVYGYTF.

The V and J genes are TRBV2 and TRBJ2-5; 10 nucleotides match TRBD1. V lost 6 bases to trimming and J lost 0 bases; unmatched junction nucleotides: 13. The CDR3 runs to 18 residues. The V gene's germline CDR1 is SNHLY and CDR2 FYNNEI. The CDR3 spells CASRDRGLPPKYQETQYF. The CDR3 coding sequence is TGTGCCAGCAGAGACAGGGGGCTTCCACCAAAGTACCAAGAGACCCAGTACTTC.

This clone was seen only once. The V call is TRBV2, the J call TRBJ1-1; D perhaps matches TRBD1 (6 bases). V lost 5 bases and J 4 bases, leaving 14 bases between the germline ends. Per the germline V gene, CDR1 is SNHLY and CDR2 is FYNNEI. The CDR3 runs to 14 residues. CDR3 sequence: CASSPDRRSTEAFF. The DNA of the CDR3 is TGTGCCAGCAGTCCGGACAGACGAAGCACTGAAGCTTTCTTT.

The rearrangement uses TRBV4-2 and TRBJ1-1; D is perhaps TRBD1 (5 bases). V lost 0 bases to trimming and J lost 3 bases, with 11 bases between them. Germline values: CDR1 LGHNA, CDR2 YNFKEQ. The CDR3 is 15 amino acids. The CDR3 reads CASSQDPGGDTEAFF. CDR3 in DNA: TGTGCCAGCAGCCAAGATCCGGGGGGGGACACTGAAGCTTTCTTT.

V and J are TRBV19 and TRBJ1-1, with D possibly TRBD1 on 5 matching bases. The germline V gene encodes CDR1 LNHDA and CDR2 SQIVND (reference sequence). The CDR3 loop spans 14 amino acids. Trimming removed 1 base from V and 1 base from J, with 7 bases in between. CDR3 region: CASSIATANTEAFF. The CDR3 nucleotides read TGTGCCAGTAGTATAGCGACAGCGAACACTGAAGCTTTCTTT. Full variable domain (outside the CDR3, taken from reference TRBV19 and TRBJ1-1): DGGITQSPKYLFRKEGQNVTLSCEQNLNHDAMYWYRQDPGQGLRLIYYSQIVNDFQKGDIAEGYSVSREKKESFPLTVTSAQKNPTAFYLCASSIATANTEAFFGQGTRLTVV.

The chain is built from TRBV5-1 and TRBJ2-5, with unresolved D. Between the trimmed V and J ends, which lost 2 bases and 5 bases, there was a span of 16 bases. Germline V lookup: CDR1 SGHRS, CDR2 YFSETQ. The CDR3 has 15 residues. CDR3 region: CASSLGTHPGETQYF. The CDR3 DNA is TGCGCCAGCAGCTTAGGCACGCACCCCGGGGAGACCCAGTACTTC.

The chain recombines TRBV27 with TRBJ1-6, with D possibly being TRBD1 (6 bases). Germline V gene data show CDR1 as MNHEY and CDR2 as SMNVEV (reference sequence). V lost 4 bases and J 1 base, leaving 8 bases between the germline ends. This CDR3 spans 15 amino acids. CDR3: CASSYTGSYNSPLHF. In nucleotides, the CDR3 is TGTGCCAGCAGTTATACAGGGTCCTATAATTCACCCCTCCACTTT.

This chain connects TRBV30 to TRBJ2-5; tentatively, D is TRBD2 (6 bases). Trimming pared 3 bases from V and 7 bases from J, leaving 21 bases between. CDR1 and CDR2 from the germline V gene are GTSNPN and SVGIG (reference sequence). The length of the CDR3 is 15 residues. The DNA of the CDR3 is TGTGCCTGGAGCGCTAAGACTAGTCGCTCGGGGACCCAGTACTTC. Translated: CAWSAKTSRSGTQYF.

The CDR3 here is CASSLMAGIPLGGNQPQHF. The CDR3, as DNA: TGTGCCAGCAGCTTGATGGCAGGGATACCCCTGGGTGGCAATCAGCCCCAGCATTTT. The rearrangement uses TRBV5-6 and TRBJ1-5; TRBD1 might be the D (5 bases). Trimming removed 1 base from V and 2 bases from J, with 22 bases in between. The CDR3 is 19 amino acids. Germline values: CDR1 SGHDT, CDR2 YYEEEE.

The chain has TRBV14 and TRBJ2-3; TRBD2 agrees at 15 bases. Per germline, CDR1 SGHDN and CDR2 FVKESK. Unmatched junction bases numbered 2, after V lost 1 base and J lost 3 bases. The CDR3 totals 17 residues. This CDR3 is CASSQGGTSGRTDTQYF. For the CDR3, the DNA is TGTGCCAGCAGCCAAGGCGGGACTAGCGGGAGGACAGATACGCAGTATTTT.

V is TRBV4-1 and J is TRBJ2-7; D might be TRBD2 (6 bases). V lost 1 base to trimming and J lost 1 base, with 8 bases between them. The germline CDR1 and CDR2 sequences are MGHRA and YSYEKL. The CDR3 sequence is 14 residues long. CDR3 protein: CASSQGEVSYEQYF. Here the CDR3 DNA reads TGCGCCAGCAGCCAAGGGGAGGTGTCCTACGAGCAGTACTTC.

This clone is classed as medium-sized. The CDR3 DNA reads as TGTGCCAGCAGCCAAGTGGCGGGGAGGAGGGCTAATGAAAAACTGTTTTTT. This sequence encodes CASSQVAGRRANEKLFF. V gene TRBV4-2 combines with J gene TRBJ1-4; D not resolved. The germline gives CDR1 LGHNA, CDR2 YNFKEQ. This CDR3 comprises 17 residues. V was shortened by 1 base and J by 3 bases, with 15 bases between the two germline ends.

DNA of the CDR3: TGTGCCAGCAGCTCTACAGCGGCAACTAATGAAAAACTGTTTTTT. It translates to CASSSTAATNEKLFF. The chain carries TRBV7-9 and TRBJ1-4; no clear D. Germline V gene sequence: CDR1 SEHNR, CDR2 FQNEAQ (reference sequence). This CDR3 has 15 amino acids. V dropped 4 bases and J dropped 0 bases, with 9 bases sitting between them.

The DNA for the CDR3 is TGTGCCATCAGTGACGCGATGGGGGGTGGCTATGGCTACACCTTC. This encodes CAISDAMGGGYGYTF. The V call is TRBV10-3, the J call TRBJ1-2; tentative D call: TRBD1 (5 bases). Per germline, CDR1 ENHRY and CDR2 SYGVKD. Trimming removed 3 bases from V and 4 bases from J, with 15 bases in between. This CDR3 comprises 15 residues.

The J gene is TRBJ2-2, the V gene TRBV19; TRBD1 might be the D (5 bases). The germline V gene has CDR1 LNHDA and CDR2 SQIVND (reference sequence). V gave up 8 bases and J gave up 7 bases, with 20 bases separating them. The CDR3 has 15 amino acids. In DNA form, the CDR3 reads TGTGCCAGTGGTAGACAGCCAGGTGACGGCGGGGAGCTGTTTTTT. The encoded protein is CASGRQPGDGGELFF.

V and J are TRBV9 and TRBJ1-4, with 8 bases that match TRBD1. This CDR3 is 15 amino acids long. Trimming at V came to 4 bases and at J to 8 bases, leaving 10 bases not matched to a gene. Germline V gene lookup returns CDR1 SGDLS and CDR2 YYNGEE. The DNA for the CDR3 is TGTGCCAGCAGCCGTTTACAGGGGGTAAAGGAAAAACTGTTTTTT. The encoded protein is CASSRLQGVKEKLFF.

The chain employs TRBV5-4 and TRBJ2-2; a weak D match, TRBD2 (5 bases). The CDR3 runs 17 residues. In germline, CDR1 is SGHNT, CDR2 YYREEE (reference sequence). Trimming took off 0 bases at V and 5 bases at J, with 17 bases between the two ends. The CDR3 DNA reads TGTGCCAGCAGCTTGGAAGGCGGACCCACGGGAACCGGGGAGCTGTTTTTT. The encoded protein is CASSLEGGPTGTGELFF.

The rearrangement joins TRBV2 to TRBJ1-5; D is undetermined. Trimming shortened V by 8 bases and J by 2 bases, and 16 bases separated the two germline ends. CDR1 SNHLY and CDR2 FYNNEI come from the germline V gene. This CDR3 is 15 amino acids long. The CDR3 bases are TGTGCCAGCCTCAACGCCGGCGGTGGCAATCAGCCCCAGCATTTT. Its protein product is CASLNAGGGNQPQHF.

This clone was observed a few times. This chain uses TRBV27 with TRBJ1-1; D may be TRBD1 (6 bases). The V and J ends lost 5 bases and 1 base respectively, with 8 bases between them. Germline CDR1 and CDR2: MNHEY and SMNVEV (reference sequence). This CDR3 is built from 13 residues. CDR3 region: CASSPGANTEAFF. The DNA of the CDR3 is TGTGCCAGCAGTCCAGGGGCGAACACTGAAGCTTTCTTT.

The chain uses TRBV29-1 and TRBJ1-3; 11 bases match TRBD1. The CDR3 has 13 residues. The V and J ends lost 6 bases and 9 bases, in that order; junction bases with no gene match: 7. Germline V CDR1 and CDR2: SQVTM, ANQGSEA. CDR3 residues: CSVLGQGGGTIYF. The CDR3 DNA is TGCAGCGTCCTGGGACAGGGGGGAGGCACCATATATTTT.